This T cell receptor (beta chain) appears in the sequencing data of a study of T cell clonotyping in hematopoietic cell transplantation. This clone showed up just once. The antigen remains unidentified. General study findings and limits: Higher Inverse Simpson Index values in graft donor and pretransplant recipient predicted broader posttransplant TCR diversity.

The CDR3 length is 13 residues. V was shortened by 0 bases and J by 6 bases, with 10 bases between the two germline ends. The germline V gene has CDR1 SGHRS and CDR2 YFSETQ. Described time point: recipient sample about 28 days before transplant, after cytoreduction. Produced via immunoSEQ multiplex PCR; TCRdb's table is partial and in-frame only. The sample lists 25,000 to 30,000 clones; 85% to 95% were seen once. The source was peripheral blood mononuclear cells, collected before stem cell transplant. J is TRBJ2-7 and V is TRBV5-1, with TRBD2 as a possible D gene (6 bases). This sequence was found in a man over 45 with acute myeloid leukemia. Some clones in this sample may be carry-over from other donors' samples. The CDR3 spells CASSLARGSEQYF. The DNA of the CDR3 is TGCGCCAGCAGCTTGGCCCGGGGGTCCGAGCAGTACTTC.